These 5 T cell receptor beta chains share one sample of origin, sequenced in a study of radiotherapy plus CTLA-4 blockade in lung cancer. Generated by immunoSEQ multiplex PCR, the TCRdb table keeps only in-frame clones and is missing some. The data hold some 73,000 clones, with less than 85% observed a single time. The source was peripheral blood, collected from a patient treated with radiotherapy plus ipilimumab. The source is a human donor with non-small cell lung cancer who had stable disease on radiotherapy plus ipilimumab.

CDR3 nucleotides: TGTGCCAGCAGACGGGACTATACAGGCGGGGAGCTGTTTTTT. Amino acids: CASRRDYTGGELFF. The rearrangement joins TRBV7-2 to TRBJ2-2, with 7 bases fitting TRBD2. Looked up from germline, CDR1 is SGHTA and CDR2 is FQGNSA. The V gene end was trimmed by 6 bases and the J gene end by 7 bases; junction bases not matched to a gene: 8. This CDR3 spans 14 amino acids. The full variable domain, rest sourced from reference TRBV7-2 and TRBJ2-2, is GAGVSQSPSNKVTEKGKDVELRCDPISGHTALYWYRQSLGQGLEFLIYFQGNSAPDKSGLPSDRFSAERTGGSVSTLTIQRTQQEDSAVYLCASRRDYTGGELFFGEGSRLTVL.

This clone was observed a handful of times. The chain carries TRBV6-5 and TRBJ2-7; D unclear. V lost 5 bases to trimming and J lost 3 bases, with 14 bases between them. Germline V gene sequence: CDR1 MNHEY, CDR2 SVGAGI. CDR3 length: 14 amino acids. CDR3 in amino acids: CASSVETPSYEQYF. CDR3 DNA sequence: TGTGCCAGCAGTGTGGAGACTCCCAGCTACGAGCAGTACTTC.

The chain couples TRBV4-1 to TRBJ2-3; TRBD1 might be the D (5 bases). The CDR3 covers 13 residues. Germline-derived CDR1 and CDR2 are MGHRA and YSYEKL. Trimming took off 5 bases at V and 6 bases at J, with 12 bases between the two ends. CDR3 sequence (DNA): TGCGCCAGCAGCGATGGGGCCGGGGATACGCAGTATTTT. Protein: CASSDGAGDTQYF.

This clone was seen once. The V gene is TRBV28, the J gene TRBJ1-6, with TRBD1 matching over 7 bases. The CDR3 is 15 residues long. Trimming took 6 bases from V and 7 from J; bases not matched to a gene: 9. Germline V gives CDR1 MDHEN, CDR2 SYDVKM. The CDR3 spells CASRWGRGLNSPLHF. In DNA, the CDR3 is TGTGCCAGCAGGTGGGGGAGGGGGCTAAATTCACCCCTCCACTTT.

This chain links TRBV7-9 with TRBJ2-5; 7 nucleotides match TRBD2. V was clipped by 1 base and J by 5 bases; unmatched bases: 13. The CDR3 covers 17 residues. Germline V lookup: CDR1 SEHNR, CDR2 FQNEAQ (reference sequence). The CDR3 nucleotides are TGTGCCAGCAGCTTAGGCCGAATAGGCGGGGGTCGGGAGACCCAGTACTTC. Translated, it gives CASSLGRIGGGRETQYF.